This TCR beta chain originates from a study of persistence of HIV-infected CD4 T cells. Study at large: Blood samples, up to about 200 mL, came from multiple time points, except two leukapheresis donors sampled once.

Concerning this clone: Its matching antigen is unknown.

The libraries were made with immunoSEQ version 4 in survey mode. TCRdb keeps only in-frame clones here, not all; method: immunoSEQ multiplex PCR. Altogether about 43,000 clones are present, around 82% being singletons, with the ten largest covering 12% to 15%. Between the trimmed V and J ends, which lost 5 bases and 0 bases, there was a span of 10 bases. CDR1 and CDR2 from the germline V gene are KGHSH and LQKENI. The CDR3 is 14 amino acids. Overlapping HIV-1 Gag 15-mer peptides at around 1 ug per peptide per mL were used. CD40L-negative CD69-negative CD45RO-high memory CD4+ T cells were sorted as populations depleted of antigen-responding cells. For approximately 17 hours, CD8-depleted PBMCs received anti-CD28/CD49d costimulation, a CD40-blocking antibody and enfuvirtide.

The V and J genes are TRBV18 and TRBJ1-2; D gene unclear. The specimen comprised CD4+ T cells sorted from PBMCs after approximately 20-hour stimulation, sampled from a patient who received antiretroviral therapy. The sequence derives from an adult man with HIV who was CMV-seropositive. CDR3 sequence reads: CASSAGATNYGYTF. The CDR3 DNA is TGTGCCAGCTCAGCAGGAGCTACTAACTATGGCTACACCTTC.